This T cell receptor beta chain emerged from a study of T cell responses to AZD1222 COVID-19 vaccine. Across the whole study: Both about-4-week and about-12-week second-dose recipients were combined.

Clones were read by immunoSEQ multiplex PCR, and TCRdb kept only the in-frame ones, dropping some. Of around 99,000 clones detected, approximately 86% appear once; the ten largest clones hold about 5%. Study-level points and caveats: Among those given AZD1222, only six were seropositive at baseline. Spike-specific TCR breadth and depth were elevated following two AZD1222 doses. Scientists sampled the repertoires only once the peak T cell response had passed.

The V gene's germline CDR1 is LGHDT and CDR2 YNNKEL (reference sequence). V lost 1 base and J 0 bases, leaving 10 bases between the germline ends. The length of the CDR3 is 16 residues. Of note for this clone: Its cognate antigen is unknown.

The TCR originated in an adult in good health. J is TRBJ1-5 and V is TRBV3-1 (or the pseudogene TRBV3-2); D gene ambiguous. The sample consisted of peripheral blood, taken on day 0 of AZD1222 vaccination. CDR3 amino acids: CASSQAKGYSNQPQHF. DNA of the CDR3: TGTGCCAGCAGCCAAGCAAAGGGTTATAGCAATCAGCCCCAGCATTTT.